Listed below are T cell receptor beta chains from one sample, sequenced in a study of T cells in Graves' hyperthyroidism and ophthalmopathy. TCRdb reprocessed the multiplex PCR reads with MiXCR, giving one entry per CDR3 protein. The sample comprises fewer than 450,000 distinct CDR3 sequences, 17% of which are singletons, and 30% to 40% rests with the top ten. Sequenced material: blood. The receptors derive from a woman under 40 with Graves' hyperthyroidism that later progressed to Graves' ophthalmopathy. The CDR3 runs from the conserved cysteine through the conserved F or W. A D gene is named only where the DNA matches it firmly. Part of the rows lack a size; the others show once, few, many or a class for expanded clones.

d_call | j_call | v_call | clone_size | cdr3_nt | cdr3_aa
- | TRBJ2-5 | TRBV2 | many | TGTGCCAGCAGCGTCCAAGAGACCCAGTACTTC | CASSVQETQYF
- | TRBJ1-5 | TRBV19 | - | TGTGCCAGTAGTACCCTGACAGATTATCAGCCCCAGCATTTT | CASSTLTDYQPQHF
- | TRBJ2-5 | TRBV28 | many | TGTGCCAGCAGTTTATGGACAAGAAACCAAGAGACCCAGTACTTC | CASSLWTRNQETQYF
- | TRBJ1-1 | TRBV19 | - | TGTGCCAGTAGTATAGATGGACGGCCGGGGGTGAGAGCTTTCTTT | CASSIDGRPGVRAFF
- | TRBJ2-2 | TRBV6-1 | many | TGTGCCAGCAGAGCGGGACAAAACACCGGGGAGCTGTTTTTT | CASRAGQNTGELFF
- | TRBJ1-1 | TRBV9 | few | TGTGCCAGCAGCGCTAAATTACCCATTGGAGGGCCGGGGAACACTGAAGCTTTCTTT | CASSAKLPIGGPGNTEAFF
TRBD2 | TRBJ2-1 | TRBV3-1 | many | TGTGCCAGCAGCCACCCGGGACTAGCCTTCAATGAGCAGTTCTTC | CASSHPGLAFNEQFF
- | TRBJ1-4 | TRBV6-1 | many | TGTGCCAGCAGGTTATACGCAACTAATGAAAAACTGTTTTTT | CASRLYATNEKLFF
- | TRBJ2-3 | TRBV12-5 | few | TGTGCTAGTGGTTTGACCCTCAGAGATACGCAGTATTTT | CASGLTLRDTQYF
TRBD2 | TRBJ2-7 | TRBV7-9 | many | TGTGCCAGCAGCTTTGGGCTAGCGGGATACGAGCAGTACTTC | CASSFGLAGYEQYF
- | TRBJ2-7 | TRBV9 | - | TGTGCCAGCAGTCCGAGTTCCGGGACGGCTGAGGGTGAGCAGTACTTC | CASSPSSGTAEGEQYF
TRBD1 | TRBJ1-1 | TRBV28 | many | TGTGCCAGCAGGGACTGGACAGGGCGGAACACTGAAGCTTTCTTT | CASRDWTGRNTEAFF
- | TRBJ2-5 | TRBV20-1 | few | TGCAGTGCTAGAGATCTAGCAGCCGAGACCCAGTACTTC | CSARDLAAETQYF
- | TRBJ2-1 | TRBV5-1 | many | TGCGCCAGCAGCGTACAGGGCAGCTCCTACAATGAGCAGTTCTTC | CASSVQGSSYNEQFF
- | TRBJ1-6 | TRBV3-1 | few | TGTGCCAGCAGCCAATTTAATAATTCACCCCTCCACTTT | CASSQFNNSPLHF
TRBD2 | TRBJ2-2 | TRBV6-1 | many | TGTGCCAGCAAGGGACTAGCGGGAGGGGGCACCGGGGAGCTGTTTTTT | CASKGLAGGGTGELFF
- | TRBJ1-5 | TRBV5-6 | many | TGTGCCAGCAGCCGAGAGGGTTCGGGGCCCCAGCATTTT | CASSREGSGPQHF
TRBD1 | TRBJ2-7 | TRBV2 | - | TGTGCCAGCACGACCTGGGACAGGGAGGGCGAGCAGTACTTC | CASTTWDREGEQYF
- | TRBJ1-2 | TRBV4-1 | few | TGCGCCAGCAGCCAACTTCCGGGACGAACTAACTATGGCTACACCTTC | CASSQLPGRTNYGYTF
- | TRBJ2-5 | TRBV28 | many | TGTGCCAGCAGTTCTGGGTCGGCGGCTCAAGAGACCCAGTACTTC | CASSSGSAAQETQYF
- | TRBJ2-7 | TRBV11-2 | many | TGTGCCAGCAGCGGAACCTACGAGCAGTACTTC | CASSGTYEQYF
- | TRBJ2-3 | TRBV7-2 | many | TGTGCCAGCAGCTTAGTCCGAACGGCAGGGAGGACAAAGAGGGTTGCGCAGTATTTT | CASSLVRTAGRTKRVAQYF
- | TRBJ1-2 | TRBV27 | many | TGTGCCAGCAGTGATCTAGGGACTAACTATGGCTACACCTTC | CASSDLGTNYGYTF
- | TRBJ2-7 | TRBV19 | - | TGTGCCAGTAGTATATGGCACAACTACGAGCAGTACTTC | CASSIWHNYEQYF
TRBD1 | TRBJ2-7 | TRBV4-1 | - | TGCGCCAGCAGCCAAACCCCGAACAGGGGGCAGCGCGAGCAGTACTTC | CASSQTPNRGQREQYF
TRBD1 | TRBJ1-1 | TRBV14 | many | TGTGCCAGCAGCATACGGACAGGAGCGAACACTGAAGCTTTCTTT | CASSIRTGANTEAFF
- | TRBJ2-7 | TRBV20-1 | many | TGCAGTGCTAGACCAAGTACCCGGGACTCTGCCTACGAGCAGTACTTC | CSARPSTRDSAYEQYF
TRBD2 | TRBJ2-1 | TRBV28 | - | TGTGCCAGCAGTTTAGTTCTCCGAATAGATTTGAGCGGGAGGGCCCACAATGGGCAGTTCTTC | CASSLVLRIDLSGRAHNGQFF
TRBD1 | TRBJ2-7 | TRBV20-1 | many | TGCAGTGCTAGTAGCCAGGGGGCAAATTACGAGCAGTACTTC | CSASSQGANYEQYF